These T cell receptor beta chains were read from a single sample in a study of human T cells and chemical hapten exposure. TCRdb reanalysed the RACE reads using MiXCR and keeps one entry per CDR3 protein. The repertoire holds fewer than 100,000 distinct CDR3 sequences, with roughly 10% as singletons. This sample comprised whole blood, obtained in connection with sensitization to the hapten diphenylcyclopropenone (DPC). The receptors shown here come from a woman aged 60 to 75 with alopecia areata. Some clones in this sample may be carry-over from other donors' samples. Each CDR3 is given with its conserved first and last residue. D genes are given only for firm matches. Some rows have no size entry. The others give once, few or many, or a class for an expanded clone.

j_call: TRBJ1-2
v_call: TRBV6-6
cdr3_length: 13
clone_size: few
d_call: .
cdr3_aa: CASSNDGNYGYTF
cdr3_nt: TGTGCCAGCAGTAACGACGGAAACTATGGCTACACCTTC

j_call: TRBJ2-7
v_call: TRBV9
cdr3_length: 15
clone_size: few
d_call: .
cdr3_aa: CASSVAMALGDEQYF
cdr3_nt: TGTGCCAGCAGCGTAGCCATGGCTTTGGGAGACGAGCAGTACTTC

j_call: TRBJ2-5
v_call: TRBV12-3/TRBV12-4
cdr3_length: 14
clone_size: many
d_call: .
cdr3_aa: CASSFQPVGQTQYF
cdr3_nt: TGTGCCAGCAGTTTTCAGCCAGTGGGTCAGACCCAGTACTTC

j_call: TRBJ2-3
v_call: TRBV11-1
cdr3_length: 15
clone_size: few
d_call: .
cdr3_aa: CASSSQGPSTDTQYF
cdr3_nt: TGTGCCAGCAGCTCCCAGGGGCCTAGCACAGATACGCAGTATTTT

j_call: TRBJ1-2
v_call: TRBV20-1
cdr3_length: 13
clone_size: many
d_call: TRBD1
cdr3_aa: CSAPRAGGTGYTF
cdr3_nt: TGCAGTGCCCCAAGGGCAGGGGGCACTGGCTACACCTTC

j_call: TRBJ2-2
v_call: TRBV11-3
cdr3_length: 16
clone_size: .
d_call: TRBD1
cdr3_aa: CASSPGGQGIAGELFF
cdr3_nt: TGTGCCAGCAGCCCGGGGGGACAGGGAATCGCCGGGGAGCTGTTTTTT

j_call: TRBJ2-3
v_call: TRBV6-6
cdr3_length: 14
clone_size: .
d_call: .
cdr3_aa: CASSLTHDADTQYF
cdr3_nt: TGTGCCAGCAGTTTAACCCATGACGCAGATACGCAGTATTTT

j_call: TRBJ1-2
v_call: TRBV20-1
cdr3_length: 12
clone_size: many
d_call: .
cdr3_aa: CSARVVGDGYTF
cdr3_nt: TGCAGTGCTAGAGTGGTAGGGGATGGCTACACCTTC

j_call: TRBJ1-1
v_call: TRBV2
cdr3_length: 11
clone_size: many
d_call: .
cdr3_aa: CASSELSEAFF
cdr3_nt: TGTGCCAGCAGTGAGCTCAGTGAAGCTTTCTTT

j_call: TRBJ1-5
v_call: TRBV6-1
cdr3_length: 16
clone_size: few
d_call: TRBD1
cdr3_aa: CASSEVQGAAGQPQHF
cdr3_nt: TGTGCCAGCAGTGAGGTACAGGGGGCTGCCGGTCAGCCCCAGCATTTT

j_call: TRBJ2-7
v_call: TRBV13
cdr3_length: 15
clone_size: few
d_call: .
cdr3_aa: CASSAIFKSSYEQYF
cdr3_nt: TGTGCCAGCAGCGCGATCTTCAAGAGCTCCTACGAGCAGTACTTC

j_call: TRBJ1-2
v_call: TRBV18
cdr3_length: 13
clone_size: many
d_call: .
cdr3_aa: CASSPQGDYGYTF
cdr3_nt: TGTGCCAGCTCACCACAGGGGGACTATGGCTACACCTTC

j_call: TRBJ2-5
v_call: TRBV5-8
cdr3_length: 10
clone_size: .
d_call: .
cdr3_aa: CASYPGTQYF
cdr3_nt: TGTGCCAGCTACCCGGGGACCCAGTACTTC

j_call: TRBJ2-3
v_call: TRBV20-1
cdr3_length: 14
clone_size: few
d_call: TRBD2
cdr3_aa: CSACSGGSTDTQYF
cdr3_nt: TGCAGTGCTTGTAGCGGGGGAAGCACAGATACGCAGTATTTT

j_call: TRBJ2-5
v_call: TRBV7-9
cdr3_length: 15
clone_size: few
d_call: .
cdr3_aa: CASSPPLVTKETQYF
cdr3_nt: TGTGCCAGCAGCCCCCCACTAGTGACAAAAGAGACCCAGTACTTC

j_call: TRBJ1-2
v_call: TRBV3-1
cdr3_length: 15
clone_size: .
d_call: TRBD1
cdr3_aa: CASSRGQGANYGYTF
cdr3_nt: TGTGCCAGCAGCCGAGGACAGGGGGCTAACTATGGCTACACCTTC

j_call: TRBJ2-4
v_call: TRBV10-2
cdr3_length: 13
clone_size: .
d_call: TRBD2
cdr3_aa: CASISGGADIQYF
cdr3_nt: TGCGCCAGCATCAGCGGGGGGGCCGACATTCAGTACTTC

j_call: TRBJ1-5
v_call: TRBV5-1
cdr3_length: 15
clone_size: many
d_call: TRBD1
cdr3_aa: CASSPTGGSNQPQHF
cdr3_nt: TGCGCCAGCAGCCCTACAGGGGGTAGCAATCAGCCCCAGCATTTT

j_call: TRBJ1-1
v_call: TRBV6-1
cdr3_length: 13
clone_size: many
d_call: .
cdr3_aa: CATRQPPNTEAFF
cdr3_nt: TGTGCCACGCGACAGCCACCGAACACTGAAGCTTTCTTT

j_call: TRBJ2-5
v_call: TRBV5-1
cdr3_length: 14
clone_size: few
d_call: TRBD2
cdr3_aa: CASSPPGGKETQYF
cdr3_nt: TGCGCCAGCAGCCCCCCGGGGGGAAAAGAGACCCAGTACTTC

j_call: TRBJ1-5
v_call: TRBV7-2
cdr3_length: 16
clone_size: many
d_call: .
cdr3_aa: CASSLVHTVGNQPQHF
cdr3_nt: TGTGCCAGCAGCTTAGTACACACGGTGGGCAATCAGCCCCAGCATTTT

j_call: TRBJ1-3
v_call: TRBV20-1
cdr3_length: 15
clone_size: .
d_call: .
cdr3_aa: CSATAPTGSGNTIYF
cdr3_nt: TGCAGTGCAACGGCCCCAACAGGCTCTGGAAACACCATATATTTT

j_call: TRBJ2-3
v_call: TRBV6-5
cdr3_length: 15
clone_size: .
d_call: .
cdr3_aa: CASSYQPQVIDTQYF
cdr3_nt: TGTGCCAGCAGTTACCAACCACAGGTTATAGATACGCAGTATTTT

j_call: TRBJ1-5
v_call: TRBV6-6
cdr3_length: 13
clone_size: many
d_call: .
cdr3_aa: CASRAGGNQPQHF
cdr3_nt: TGTGCCAGCCGAGCGGGAGGCAATCAGCCCCAGCATTTT

j_call: TRBJ2-3
v_call: TRBV9
cdr3_length: 15
clone_size: few
d_call: .
cdr3_aa: CASSVREGGTDTQYF
cdr3_nt: TGTGCCAGCAGCGTAAGGGAGGGGGGCACAGATACGCAGTATTTT

j_call: TRBJ2-5
v_call: TRBV12-3/TRBV12-4
cdr3_length: 14
clone_size: .
d_call: .
cdr3_aa: CASSTGTYQETQYF
cdr3_nt: TGTGCCAGCAGCACCGGGACTTACCAAGAGACCCAGTACTTC

j_call: TRBJ2-1
v_call: TRBV9
cdr3_length: 16
clone_size: once
d_call: TRBD1
cdr3_aa: CASSHNRDRGGNEQFF
cdr3_nt: TGTGCCAGCAGCCATAACCGGGACAGGGGAGGCAATGAGCAGTTCTTC

j_call: TRBJ2-3
v_call: TRBV18
cdr3_length: 16
clone_size: few
d_call: TRBD1
cdr3_aa: CASSPANRGLADTQYF
cdr3_nt: TGTGCCAGCTCACCCGCCAACAGGGGGCTGGCAGATACGCAGTATTTT

j_call: TRBJ1-5
v_call: TRBV18
cdr3_length: 15
clone_size: many
d_call: .
cdr3_aa: CASSPSSYSNQPQHF
cdr3_nt: TGTGCCAGCTCACCAAGTAGTTATAGCAATCAGCCCCAGCATTTT

j_call: TRBJ1-1
v_call: TRBV6-6
cdr3_length: 12
clone_size: many
d_call: .
cdr3_aa: CASSSYGLEAFF
cdr3_nt: TGTGCCAGCAGTTCCTACGGACTCGAAGCTTTCTTT

j_call: TRBJ1-1
v_call: TRBV6-6
cdr3_length: 15
clone_size: .
d_call: TRBD1
cdr3_aa: CASSPWTGSLTEAFF
cdr3_nt: TGTGCCAGCAGTCCCTGGACAGGATCCCTCACTGAAGCTTTCTTT

j_call: TRBJ1-1
v_call: TRBV20-1
cdr3_length: 11
clone_size: few
d_call: .
cdr3_aa: CSASLGAEAFF
cdr3_nt: TGCAGTGCTTCCCTCGGAGCTGAAGCTTTCTTT

j_call: TRBJ2-7
v_call: TRBV27
cdr3_length: 12
clone_size: many
d_call: .
cdr3_aa: CASSPNAYEQYF
cdr3_nt: TGTGCCAGCAGCCCCAACGCTTACGAGCAGTACTTC

j_call: TRBJ1-1
v_call: TRBV11-2
cdr3_length: 13
clone_size: many
d_call: .
cdr3_aa: CASSPQPNRDEGF
cdr3_nt: TGTGCCAGCAGCCCCCAACCGAATAGGGACGAAGGATTT

j_call: TRBJ2-3
v_call: TRBV20-1
cdr3_length: 14
clone_size: .
d_call: TRBD1
cdr3_aa: CSANDRGETDTQYF
cdr3_nt: TGCAGTGCTAACGACAGGGGTGAGACAGATACGCAGTATTTT

j_call: TRBJ1-1
v_call: TRBV5-1
cdr3_length: 15
clone_size: few
d_call: .
cdr3_aa: CASSLDSEMNTEAFF
cdr3_nt: TGCGCCAGCAGCTTGGACAGCGAAATGAACACTGAAGCTTTCTTT

j_call: TRBJ1-2
v_call: TRBV5-1
cdr3_length: 12
clone_size: .
d_call: .
cdr3_aa: CASMAQGYGYTF
cdr3_nt: TGCGCCAGCATGGCCCAGGGGTATGGCTACACCTTC

j_call: TRBJ2-7
v_call: TRBV21-1
cdr3_length: 17
clone_size: many
d_call: .
cdr3_aa: CASSKVGTGGPSYEQYF
cdr3_nt: TGTGCCAGCAGCAAAGTGGGAACGGGGGGGCCCTCCTACGAGCAGTACTTC